This T cell receptor (beta chain) was identified in a study of cytomegalovirus exposure and HLA in healthy donors. General study findings and limits: According to the study, 160 or so TCR beta chains were cytomegalovirus-associated.

PCR used 60 Vbeta primers and 13 Jbeta primers. Libraries were prepared by immunoSEQ multiplex PCR; TCRdb keeps only in-frame clonotypes and omits some of them. The repertoire holds under 150,000 clones, with around 85% as singletons. Turning to this clone: Its antigen is currently unknown.

This TCR derives from a boy younger than 18 in good health and CMV-seronegative. Sequenced input: PBMCs.

The CDR3 DNA sequence: TGTGCCAGCAGCCAATTCCGAGGGACTAGCCTAGGTAACCTCTACGAGCAGTACTTC. This sequence encodes CASSQFRGTSLGNLYEQYF. The chain recombines TRBV4-2 with TRBJ2-7, with 9 bases fitting TRBD2. The CDR3 spans 19 residues. Germline assignment: CDR1 LGHNA and CDR2 YNFKEQ. V trimming: 2 bases; J trimming: 3 bases; junction bases outside the gene matches: 17.